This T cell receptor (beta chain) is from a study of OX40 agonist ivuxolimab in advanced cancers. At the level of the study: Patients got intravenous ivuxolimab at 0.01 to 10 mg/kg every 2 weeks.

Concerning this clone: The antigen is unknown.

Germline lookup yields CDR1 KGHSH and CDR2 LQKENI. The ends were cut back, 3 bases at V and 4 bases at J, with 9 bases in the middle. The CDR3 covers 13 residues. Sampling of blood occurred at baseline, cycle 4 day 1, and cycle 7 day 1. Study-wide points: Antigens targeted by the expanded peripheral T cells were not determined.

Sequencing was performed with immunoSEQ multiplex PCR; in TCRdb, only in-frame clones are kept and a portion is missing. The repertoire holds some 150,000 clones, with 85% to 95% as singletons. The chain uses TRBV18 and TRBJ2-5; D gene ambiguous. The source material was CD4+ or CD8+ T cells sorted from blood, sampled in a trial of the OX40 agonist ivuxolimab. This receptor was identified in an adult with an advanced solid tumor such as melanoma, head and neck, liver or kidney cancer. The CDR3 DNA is TGTGCCAGCTCACCGAACCATTTAGAGACCCAGTACTTC. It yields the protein CASSPNHLETQYF. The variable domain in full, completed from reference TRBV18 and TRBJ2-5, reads NAGVMQNPRHLVRRRGQEARLRCSPMKGHSHVYWYRQLPEEGLKFMVYLQKENIIDESGMPKERFSAEFPKEGPSILRIQQVVRGDSAAYFCASSPNHLETQYFGPGTRLLVL.